A selection of T cell receptor beta chains follows, all from one sample in a study of identical twins. A single record per CDR3 protein comes from TCRdb applying MiXCR to the 5' RACE reads. This sample has approximately 680,000 distinct CDR3 sequences, with under 8.5% found just once. These same records also appear under a second study, on yellow fever vaccine responses in identical twins.

Sequencing input: PBMCs. Receptor source: a woman aged 18-35 years in good health. CDR3s include the opening cysteine and the closing phenylalanine or tryptophan. Fields, in order: V gene, clone size, J gene, D gene, CDR3 DNA, CDR3 protein. D genes are given only for firm matches. Rows give clone size only sometimes, using once, few, many, or a class for an expanded clone.

V gene: TRBV4-1
clone size: few
J gene: TRBJ2-6
D gene: TRBD1
CDR3 DNA: TGCGCCAGCAGCCAAGGGGGACAGGGGGCTTCTGGGGCCAACGTCCTGACTTTC
CDR3 protein: CASSQGGQGASGANVLTF

V gene: TRBV14
clone size: few
J gene: TRBJ1-6
D gene: NA
CDR3 DNA: TGTGCCAGCAGCCAAGATAGGGTAGGGGCTTCACCCCTCCACTTT
CDR3 protein: CASSQDRVGASPLHF

V gene: TRBV4-1
clone size: NA
J gene: TRBJ2-7
D gene: TRBD2
CDR3 DNA: TGCGCCAGCAGCCAACGACTGGGACTAGCGGGAGACTACGAGCAGTACTTC
CDR3 protein: CASSQRLGLAGDYEQYF

V gene: TRBV7-9
clone size: NA
J gene: TRBJ2-5
D gene: TRBD1
CDR3 DNA: TGTGCCAGCAGCTTTGGGGACAGACTACAAGAGACCCAGTACTTC
CDR3 protein: CASSFGDRLQETQYF

V gene: TRBV12-3/TRBV12-4
clone size: few
J gene: TRBJ1-3
D gene: NA
CDR3 DNA: TGTGCCAGCAGCCTACCTTCTCTGCTATCTGGAAACACCATATATTTT
CDR3 protein: CASSLPSLLSGNTIYF

V gene: TRBV29-1
clone size: few
J gene: TRBJ2-1
D gene: TRBD1
CDR3 DNA: TGCAGCGTTGAAGGTAGCCCCTCGGGGCGGGACAGGGGGCGAGTATCCTACAATGAGCAGTTCTTC
CDR3 protein: CSVEGSPSGRDRGRVSYNEQFF

V gene: TRBV28
clone size: many
J gene: TRBJ2-7
D gene: NA
CDR3 DNA: TGTGCCAGCAGTTTAGCCCTTGGGACATCGTACGAGCAGTACTTC
CDR3 protein: CASSLALGTSYEQYF

V gene: TRBV12-3/TRBV12-4
clone size: few
J gene: TRBJ2-2
D gene: NA
CDR3 DNA: TGTGCCAGCAGTTTCGGGACTTTACGGGGAGGGGAGCTGTTTTTT
CDR3 protein: CASSFGTLRGGELFF

V gene: TRBV5-5
clone size: few
J gene: TRBJ2-4
D gene: TRBD2
CDR3 DNA: TGTGCCAGCAGGCGAGGGACTAGCGTGGACATTCAGTACTTC
CDR3 protein: CASRRGTSVDIQYF

V gene: TRBV2
clone size: NA
J gene: TRBJ2-1
D gene: NA
CDR3 DNA: TGTGCCAGCAGCGAAAACATGGCGGGCCATGAGCAGTTCTTC
CDR3 protein: CASSENMAGHEQFF

V gene: TRBV6-1
clone size: many
J gene: TRBJ2-7
D gene: NA
CDR3 DNA: TGTGCCAGCAGTGAAGCTCCGGGGGCTAAAGGGGAGCAGTACTTC
CDR3 protein: CASSEAPGAKGEQYF

V gene: TRBV5-1
clone size: many
J gene: TRBJ2-3
D gene: NA
CDR3 DNA: TGTGCCAGCAGCTTATGGGGAACAGATACGCAGTATTTT
CDR3 protein: CASSLWGTDTQYF

V gene: TRBV20-1
clone size: many
J gene: TRBJ2-1
D gene: NA
CDR3 DNA: TGCAGTGCCAGAGGCACAGGGATGGTGAATGAGCAGTTCTTC
CDR3 protein: CSARGTGMVNEQFF

V gene: TRBV7-2
clone size: NA
J gene: TRBJ2-1
D gene: NA
CDR3 DNA: TGTGCCAGCAGCTCAGCTGTTGAGCAGTTCTTC
CDR3 protein: CASSSAVEQFF

V gene: TRBV5-6
clone size: NA
J gene: TRBJ2-1
D gene: NA
CDR3 DNA: TGTGCCAGCAGCTCGCCGGGACGGACCAGGTTTCCATATGAGCAGTTCTTC
CDR3 protein: CASSSPGRTRFPYEQFF

V gene: TRBV12-3/TRBV12-4
clone size: few
J gene: TRBJ1-1
D gene: NA
CDR3 DNA: TGTGCCAGCAGTACAGGGAACCTGAACACTGAAGCTTTCTTT
CDR3 protein: CASSTGNLNTEAFF

V gene: TRBV9
clone size: many
J gene: TRBJ1-1
D gene: NA
CDR3 DNA: TGTGCCAGCAGCGTAGGGGGCGCAGGGAACACTGAAGCTTTCTTT
CDR3 protein: CASSVGGAGNTEAFF

V gene: TRBV3-1
clone size: NA
J gene: TRBJ2-3
D gene: TRBD2
CDR3 DNA: TGTGCCAGCAGCCAAGAATCGGGGCGGGAGTACGGTTCGGGCACAGATACGCAGTATTTT
CDR3 protein: CASSQESGREYGSGTDTQYF

V gene: TRBV20-1
clone size: NA
J gene: TRBJ1-2
D gene: NA
CDR3 DNA: TGCAGTGCTAGAGGCGGGGAGGGGTACACCTTC
CDR3 protein: CSARGGEGYTF

V gene: TRBV14
clone size: NA
J gene: TRBJ1-1
D gene: NA
CDR3 DNA: TGTGCCAGCAGCAATTTTCCGAACACTGAAGCTTTCTTT
CDR3 protein: CASSNFPNTEAFF

V gene: TRBV7-7
clone size: many
J gene: TRBJ2-5
D gene: NA
CDR3 DNA: TGTGCCAGCAGCTTCTCCTCCCTTGGAGAGACCCAGTACTTC
CDR3 protein: CASSFSSLGETQYF

V gene: TRBV15
clone size: NA
J gene: TRBJ2-1
D gene: TRBD2
CDR3 DNA: TGTGCCACCAGCAGAGCGGGGGGAATTTCCTACAATGAGCAGTTCTTC
CDR3 protein: CATSRAGGISYNEQFF

V gene: TRBV27
clone size: NA
J gene: TRBJ2-5
D gene: NA
CDR3 DNA: TGTGCCAGCAGCCGACGGACTACCCAAGAGACCCAGTACTTC
CDR3 protein: CASSRRTTQETQYF

V gene: TRBV12-3/TRBV12-4
clone size: NA
J gene: TRBJ2-5
D gene: TRBD2
CDR3 DNA: TGTGCCAGTACAGGGATTAGCGGGATAGAGACCCAGTACTTC
CDR3 protein: CASTGISGIETQYF

V gene: TRBV2
clone size: few
J gene: TRBJ2-4
D gene: NA
CDR3 DNA: TGTGCCAGCACTCCCCTGGCAGCCAAAAACATTCAGTACTTC
CDR3 protein: CASTPLAAKNIQYF

V gene: TRBV12-3/TRBV12-4
clone size: few
J gene: TRBJ2-1
D gene: NA
CDR3 DNA: TGTGCCAGCAGCCTCTCGGTTGGTGGGAGTGAGCAGTTCTTC
CDR3 protein: CASSLSVGGSEQFF

V gene: TRBV28
clone size: few
J gene: TRBJ2-5
D gene: TRBD1
CDR3 DNA: TGTGCCAGCAGTCGACTACCGGGACAGGGAATAGAGACCCAGTACTTC
CDR3 protein: CASSRLPGQGIETQYF

V gene: TRBV28
clone size: few
J gene: TRBJ2-1
D gene: NA
CDR3 DNA: TGTGCCAGCAGTGAACCGGGACCGAAAGTCAATGAGCAGTTCTTC
CDR3 protein: CASSEPGPKVNEQFF

V gene: TRBV12-3/TRBV12-4
clone size: many
J gene: TRBJ1-1
D gene: NA
CDR3 DNA: TGTGCCAGCAGTTTGGGAGGGACGATGAACACTGAAGCTTTCTTT
CDR3 protein: CASSLGGTMNTEAFF

V gene: TRBV3-1
clone size: few
J gene: TRBJ2-5
D gene: NA
CDR3 DNA: TGTGCCAGCAGCCAAGTCGGGACGGGGGCGGAGACCCAGTACTTC
CDR3 protein: CASSQVGTGAETQYF

V gene: TRBV4-2
clone size: few
J gene: TRBJ2-1
D gene: NA
CDR3 DNA: TGTGCCAGCAGCCAAGATTGGAGCGCCCCCTACAATGAGCAGTTCTTC
CDR3 protein: CASSQDWSAPYNEQFF

V gene: TRBV29-1
clone size: few
J gene: TRBJ1-2
D gene: TRBD1
CDR3 DNA: TGCAGCGTTGGGACAGGGGGTAGCTATGGCTACACCTTC
CDR3 protein: CSVGTGGSYGYTF

V gene: TRBV29-1
clone size: few
J gene: TRBJ2-4
D gene: TRBD2
CDR3 DNA: TGCAGCGTTTTAGCGGGACCGAAAAACATTCAGTACTTC
CDR3 protein: CSVLAGPKNIQYF

V gene: TRBV27
clone size: few
J gene: TRBJ2-7
D gene: NA
CDR3 DNA: TGTGCCAGCAGCCGTCAAGGGGCCTCCGAGCAGTACTTC
CDR3 protein: CASSRQGASEQYF

V gene: TRBV14
clone size: many
J gene: TRBJ2-7
D gene: NA
CDR3 DNA: TGTGCCAGCAGCCAAGACCCAGGGGTTAGCTACGAGCAGTACTTC
CDR3 protein: CASSQDPGVSYEQYF

V gene: TRBV7-2
clone size: NA
J gene: TRBJ2-3
D gene: TRBD2
CDR3 DNA: TGTGCCAGCAGCATGGGACTAGCGGGAGGGCCCGCAGATACGCAGTATTTT
CDR3 protein: CASSMGLAGGPADTQYF

V gene: TRBV7-3
clone size: many
J gene: TRBJ2-3
D gene: TRBD2
CDR3 DNA: TGTGCCAGCAGCTTAAAGACTAGCGACACAGATACGCAGTATTTT
CDR3 protein: CASSLKTSDTDTQYF

V gene: TRBV5-6
clone size: many
J gene: TRBJ1-1
D gene: TRBD1
CDR3 DNA: TGTGCCAGCAGTCCCGGACAGGGGGCTGAAGCTTTCTTT
CDR3 protein: CASSPGQGAEAFF

V gene: TRBV7-9
clone size: few
J gene: TRBJ2-1
D gene: NA
CDR3 DNA: TGTGCCAGTCTTCTCACTTCCAGGGAATACAATGAGCAGTTCTTC
CDR3 protein: CASLLTSREYNEQFF

V gene: TRBV27
clone size: few
J gene: TRBJ2-7
D gene: NA
CDR3 DNA: TGTGCCAGCAGTTTATTTGGTAGGGGAAGGGGCACCTACGAGCAGTACTTC
CDR3 protein: CASSLFGRGRGTYEQYF

V gene: TRBV3-1
clone size: few
J gene: TRBJ1-1
D gene: NA
CDR3 DNA: TGTGCCAGCAGCCAAGAGGGGCAGGTTCTGAACACTGAAGCTTTCTTT
CDR3 protein: CASSQEGQVLNTEAFF

V gene: TRBV29-1
clone size: few
J gene: TRBJ2-2
D gene: TRBD2
CDR3 DNA: TGCAGCGTTGAAGATCCTAGCGGGGGTTCCGGGGAGCTGTTTTTT
CDR3 protein: CSVEDPSGGSGELFF

V gene: TRBV24-1
clone size: many
J gene: TRBJ2-1
D gene: NA
CDR3 DNA: TGTGCCACCAGTGATTTGGGCTCAAGGAATGAGCAGTTCTTC
CDR3 protein: CATSDLGSRNEQFF

V gene: TRBV20-1
clone size: NA
J gene: TRBJ2-5
D gene: TRBD1
CDR3 DNA: TGCAGTGCTAGTCATACAGGGGGATCGGAGACCCAGTACTTC
CDR3 protein: CSASHTGGSETQYF

V gene: TRBV10-3
clone size: many
J gene: TRBJ1-1
D gene: TRBD1
CDR3 DNA: TGTGCCATCAGTGAGCCTAAGATTTCCGGGACAGGGGTGTTTCGAGCTTTCTTT
CDR3 protein: CAISEPKISGTGVFRAFF

V gene: TRBV28
clone size: few
J gene: TRBJ2-7
D gene: TRBD1
CDR3 DNA: TGTGCCAGCAGTTCATCAGGGAGACAGGGCCACTTC
CDR3 protein: CASSSSGRQGHF

V gene: TRBV6-5
clone size: few
J gene: TRBJ1-2
D gene: TRBD1
CDR3 DNA: TGTGCCAGCAGTTGGTTAGACAGGGGGCTTTTAAGTGGCTACACCTTC
CDR3 protein: CASSWLDRGLLSGYTF

V gene: TRBV12-3/TRBV12-4
clone size: many
J gene: TRBJ1-5
D gene: NA
CDR3 DNA: TGTGCCAGCAGTTCCGGAGATCAGCCCCAGCATTTT
CDR3 protein: CASSSGDQPQHF